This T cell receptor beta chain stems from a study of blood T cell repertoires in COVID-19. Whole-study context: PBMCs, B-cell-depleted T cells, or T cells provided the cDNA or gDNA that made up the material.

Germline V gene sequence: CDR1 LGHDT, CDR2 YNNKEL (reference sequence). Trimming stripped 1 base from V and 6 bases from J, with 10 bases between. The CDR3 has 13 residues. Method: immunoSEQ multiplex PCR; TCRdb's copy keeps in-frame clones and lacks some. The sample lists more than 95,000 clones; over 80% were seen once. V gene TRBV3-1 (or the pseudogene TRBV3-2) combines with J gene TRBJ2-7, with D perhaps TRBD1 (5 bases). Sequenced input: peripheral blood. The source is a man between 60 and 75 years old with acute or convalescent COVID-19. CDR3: CASSQGRAAEQYF. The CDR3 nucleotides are TGTGCCAGCAGCCAAGGCAGGGCAGCCGAGCAGTACTTC.